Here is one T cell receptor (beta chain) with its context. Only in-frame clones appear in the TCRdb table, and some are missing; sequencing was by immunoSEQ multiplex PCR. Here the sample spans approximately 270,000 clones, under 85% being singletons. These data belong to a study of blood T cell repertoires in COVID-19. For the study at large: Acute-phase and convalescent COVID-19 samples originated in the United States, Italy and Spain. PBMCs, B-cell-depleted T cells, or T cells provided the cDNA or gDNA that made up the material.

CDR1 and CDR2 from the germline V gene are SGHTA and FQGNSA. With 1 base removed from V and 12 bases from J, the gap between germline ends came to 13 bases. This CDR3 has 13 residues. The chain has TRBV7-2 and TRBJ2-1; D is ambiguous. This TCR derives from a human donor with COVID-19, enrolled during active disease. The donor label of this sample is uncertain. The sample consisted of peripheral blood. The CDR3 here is CASSLGAYLGQFF. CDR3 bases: TGTGCCAGCAGCTTAGGCGCCTATCTAGGGCAGTTCTTC.